The clone carrying this T cell receptor (beta chain) has a count of ten or more. What it recognizes is unknown. Trimming pared 6 bases from V and 0 bases from J, leaving 18 bases between. The CDR3 length is 16 residues. Germline CDR1 DFQATT, CDR2 SNEGSKA (reference sequence). This entry is derived from a study of neurological immune-mediated disorders. The authors produced cDNA by 5'RACE using 10-nucleotide random UMIs. TCRdb passed the 5' RACE reads through MiXCR, listing each CDR3 protein once. The profile shows more than 60,000 distinct CDR3 sequences, roughly 4% of them singletons. The study, taken as a whole, reports: Clinical and MRI features did not associate with the cluster found in multiple sclerosis patients.

The sequence was obtained from a woman between 45 and 60 years old with multiple sclerosis. This chain connects TRBV20-1 to TRBJ2-1; tentative D call: TRBD2 (6 bases). Sequenced material: PBMCs. The CDR3 loop reads CSAMTRRASSYNEQFF. The CDR3 DNA is TGCAGTGCCATGACTAGACGGGCCAGCTCCTACAATGAGCAGTTCTTC.